This T cell receptor (beta chain) was captured by sequencing in a study of cytomegalovirus exposure and HLA in healthy donors. Study as a whole: A data release that came early held around 85 million unique TCRs from HLA-typed donors.

This cohort consisted of healthy bone marrow donors. For this clone: The antigen remains unidentified.

With 5 bases clipped from V and 2 bases from J, the junction kept 8 bases outside the gene matches. This CDR3 contains 18 residues. CDR1 is MNHEY and CDR2 is SMNVEV in the germline V gene (reference sequence). Whole-study results and caveats: A later analysis showed HLA-associated TCR beta chains outstripping equally common others in clonal expansion.

60 Vbeta and 13 Jbeta primers were used in PCR. Per the study methods: Roughly 11 million of the 60 million to 90 million unique TCR beta chains counted in a later analysis were shared. TCRdb's copy holds only in-frame clones and misses some; the assay was immunoSEQ multiplex PCR. D and trimming were read from the DNA, whereas the V and J calls and clone size are those reported in that table. The data contain around 200,000 clones, 83% of them singletons. The gene calls are TRBV27 and TRBJ2-6; TRBD1 agrees at 11 bases. Sequencing input: PBMCs. The receptor's source is a man in his fifties in good health and CMV-seronegative. The DNA of the CDR3 is TGTGCCAGCAGTCCGGACAGGGGGCGGGGGGCTGGGGCCAACGTCCTGACTTTC. It encodes CASSPDRGRGAGANVLTF.